Each of the 18 T cell receptor beta chains below was sequenced from the same sample in a study of blood T cells in healthy people across ages. Primed by a sample-barcoded 5' primer and a J-beta primer mix, a second PCR proceeded for about 6 to 12 cycles. In TCRdb, the 5' RACE reads were re-called with MiXCR into one record per CDR3 protein. The sample lists approximately 600,000 distinct CDR3 sequences; about 53% were seen once. Sequencing was performed on blood. Receptors were obtained from a man aged 55 to 70 in good health.

The CDR3 loop is CSARDPSGGSRNEQFF. In DNA, the CDR3 is TGCAGTGCTAGAGATCCTAGCGGGGGGTCTCGCAATGAGCAGTTCTTC. The gene calls are TRBV20-1 and TRBJ2-1; 11 bases are a match to TRBD2. The ends lost 0 bases at V and 6 bases at J; junction bases unmatched: 7. The CDR3 consists of 16 residues. Germline V gene lookup returns CDR1 DFQATT and CDR2 SNEGSKA (reference sequence).

This chain links TRBV20-1 with TRBJ2-6; 7 nucleotides align to TRBD1. CDR3 length: 16 amino acids. J gave up 0 bases and V 3 bases, and 5 bases lay outside the gene matches. Germline loops: CDR1 DFQATT, CDR2 SNEGSKA (reference sequence). The CDR3 nucleotides are TGCAGTGCTAGTGAGGGGGCCTTCTCTGGGGCCAACGTCCTGACTTTC. Translation: CSASEGAFSGANVLTF.

The chain is built from TRBV12-3 or TRBV12-4 and TRBJ2-2; 9 nucleotides agree with TRBD1. Trimming at V came to 5 bases and at J to 4 bases, leaving 5 bases not matched to a gene. The length of the CDR3 is 15 residues. CDR3: CASSLRQGVTGELFF. CDR3 nucleotides: TGTGCCAGCAGTCTAAGACAGGGGGTCACCGGGGAGCTGTTTTTT.

DNA for the CDR3: TGTGCCAGCAGTCTCCCGGGACAGGGGAGGGAGACCCAGTACTTC. This translates into CASSLPGQGRETQYF. The chain uses TRBV25-1 and TRBJ2-5; 10 positions agree with TRBD1. The CDR3 extends over 15 amino acids. Per germline, CDR1 MGHDK and CDR2 SYGVNS. The V segment lost 5 bases and the J segment 5 bases; nucleotides outside the gene matches: 8.

CDR3 coding DNA: TGCAGTGCTAGAGATCCGGCCAGGGTCGAGACCCAGTACTTC. Residues: CSARDPARVETQYF. This sequence joins TRBV20-1 and TRBJ2-5; D may be TRBD1 (5 bases). Trimming removed 0 bases at V and 5 bases at J, with 13 bases between. The CDR3 runs 14 residues. Germline CDR1 is DFQATT and CDR2 is SNEGSKA (reference sequence).

This clonotype has only a few counts. J is TRBJ1-2 and V is TRBV10-3; D is unresolved. The CDR3 sequence is 11 residues long. V gave up 8 bases and J gave up 2 bases, with 6 bases separating them. Germline CDR1 ENHRY, CDR2 SYGVKD. CDR3 nucleotide sequence: TGTGCCATCGGTGGGAACTATGGCTACACCTTC. Translating gives CAIGGNYGYTF.

The V gene is TRBV15, the J gene TRBJ1-5; D is uncertain. Germline V gene sequence: CDR1 LNHNV, CDR2 YYDKDF (reference sequence). Trimming removed 5 bases from V and 0 bases from J, with 8 bases in between. The CDR3 sequence is 14 residues long. CDR3 in amino acids: CATSGGYSNQPQHF. CDR3 bases: TGTGCCACCAGCGGAGGGTATAGCAATCAGCCCCAGCATTTT.

Only a few counts were recorded for this clonotype. The chain couples TRBV29-1 to TRBJ2-1; 7 nucleotides align to TRBD1. The CDR3 sequence is 13 residues long. V was pared by 7 bases and J by 5 bases, with 8 bases of the junction left unmatched. Germline lookup yields CDR1 SQVTM and CDR2 ANQGSEA. The CDR3 loop reads CSGTRTGDNEQFF. The CDR3 DNA is TGCAGCGGGACTCGGACAGGAGACAATGAGCAGTTCTTC.

The sample holds a few counts of this clonotype. The chain carries TRBV11-3 and TRBJ2-5; D is ambiguous. V was shortened by 5 bases and J by 2 bases, with 9 bases between the two germline ends. Per germline, CDR1 SGHNT and CDR2 YENEEA. CDR3 length: 13 residues. CDR3 bases: TGTGCCAGCAGCGTATACGGTCAAGAGACCCAGTACTTC. Translating gives CASSVYGQETQYF. The complete variable domain, with remaining parts taken from reference TRBV11-3 and TRBJ2-5, reads EAGVVQSPRYKIIEKKQPVAFWCNPISGHNTLYWYLQNLGQGPELLIRYENEEAVDDSQLPKDRFSAERLKGVDSTLKIQPAELGDSAVYLCASSVYGQETQYFGPGTRLLVL.

This clonotype was seen more than once but under ten times. V gene TRBV20-1 combines with J gene TRBJ2-5, with 8 bases matching TRBD2. CDR3 length: 14 amino acids. CDR1 is DFQATT and CDR2 is SNEGSKA in the germline V gene (reference sequence). V lost 3 bases, J lost 1 base, and 4 bases stayed unmatched. The CDR3 DNA follows: TGCAGTGCTAGCACTAGCGGAACCCAAGAGACCCAGTACTTC. It translates to CSASTSGTQETQYF.

The V call is TRBV29-1, the J call TRBJ1-2; perhaps TRBD1 as D (5 bases). The ends were cut back, 7 bases at V and 6 bases at J, with 18 bases in the middle. Germline CDR1 is SQVTM and CDR2 is ANQGSEA. CDR3 size: 13 residues. The CDR3 bases are TGCAGCGGTTCCAGGGTCGGCGGGGATGGCTACACCTTC. Residues: CSGSRVGGDGYTF.

The rearrangement joins TRBV25-1 to TRBJ2-1, with D possibly TRBD1 on 6 matching bases. The CDR3 length is 14 residues. V lost 4 bases to trimming and J lost 7 bases, with 14 bases between them. The germline V gene has CDR1 MGHDK and CDR2 SYGVNS. The CDR3 loop is CASSVPGQRNEQFF. The CDR3 nucleotides are TGTGCCAGCAGTGTACCGGGACAACGAAATGAGCAGTTCTTC.

The rearrangement links TRBV7-2 to TRBJ2-4, with TRBD2 matching 8 bases. The J call is doubtful: the DNA matches TRBJ2-7 better. Germline lookup yields CDR1 SGHTA and CDR2 FQGNSA. This CDR3 comprises 14 residues. The CDR3 spells CASSPGRGSHEQYF. The CDR3 DNA sequence: TGTGCCAGCAGCCCCGGGAGGGGTAGCCACGAGCAGTACTTC.

The rearrangement uses TRBV20-1 and TRBJ2-1; a possible D gene is TRBD1 (6 bases). V gave up 6 bases and J gave up 2 bases, with 17 bases separating them. The CDR3 totals 15 residues. The germline V gene has CDR1 DFQATT and CDR2 SNEGSKA (reference sequence). The CDR3 loop reads CSANNREATYNEQFF. CDR3 DNA: TGCAGTGCCAATAACAGGGAAGCGACCTACAATGAGCAGTTCTTC.

Only a few counts were recorded for this clonotype. V usage is TRBV2 and J usage is TRBJ2-5; D unresolved. Germline CDR1 and CDR2: SNHLY and FYNNEI. This CDR3 contains 15 residues. V shed 4 bases and J shed 9 bases, with 21 bases lying between them. The chain's CDR3 is CASSVNHGTAGAQYF. Here the CDR3 DNA reads TGTGCCAGCAGTGTTAACCACGGAACCGCCGGAGCCCAGTACTTC.

J is TRBJ1-2 and V is TRBV20-1; 7 bases fit TRBD1. CDR3 length: 14 amino acids. J gave up 4 bases and V 2 bases, and 7 bases lay outside the gene matches. Germline V gene sequence: CDR1 DFQATT, CDR2 SNEGSKA (reference sequence). The CDR3 bases are TGCAGTGCTAGACCCACAGGGGCCAGCTATGGCTACACCTTC. Translated: CSARPTGASYGYTF.

This chain connects TRBV15 to TRBJ2-5; TRBD2 aligns across 7 bases. The J call may be mistaken, given a closer DNA end match to TRBJ2-7. This CDR3 has 14 residues. Germline lookup yields CDR1 LNHNV and CDR2 YYDKDF (reference sequence). The CDR3 DNA reads as TGTGCCACCAGCAGAGATCCAGCGGGATACGAGCAGTACTTC. Its protein is CATSRDPAGYEQYF.

This sequence joins TRBV10-3 and TRBJ1-2, with D possibly matching TRBD1 (6 bases). The CDR3 is made up of 15 amino acids. CDR1 ENHRY and CDR2 SYGVKD come from the germline V gene. Trimming took 5 bases from V and 1 from J, leaving 14 bases between them. In DNA form, the CDR3 reads TGTGCCATCAGTCCAAGACAGGCGATTAACTATGGCTACACCTTC. This gives the protein CAISPRQAINYGYTF.